The clone carrying this T cell receptor beta chain was found many times. No antigen is known for it. TCRdb reprocessed the reads via MiXCR and lists one record per CDR3 protein. The sample includes about 130,000 distinct CDR3 sequences, over 25% of them seen just once. These data are taken from a study of T cell repertoires in cytomegalovirus infection. Study details: CMV epitopes in the study were HLA-C-restricted (recently identified) and HLA-B-restricted (well studied). Matching HLA type and CMV infection were both indicated by public TCR beta signatures.

Sequenced material: CD8+ T cells from cultured PBMCs, taken from culture after CMV antigen stimulation. The TCR comes from a human donor in good health (CMV status not recorded). Some clones in this sample may be carry-over from other donors' samples.

CDR3 amino acids: CASSLETAANTEAFF. The DNA for the CDR3 is TGTGCCAGCAGCTTAGAGACAGCTGCGAACACTGAAGCTTTCTTT. The chain links TRBV7-9 to TRBJ1-1; tentative D call: TRBD1 (5 bases). V was pared by 1 base and J by 1 base, with 10 bases between. The CDR3 sequence is 15 residues long. Looked up from germline, CDR1 is SEHNR and CDR2 is FQNEAQ (reference sequence).